A single TCR beta chain is shown here with its context. The sample is drawn from a study of cytotoxic CD8 clonotypes in ibrutinib-treated CLL. The assay was immunoSEQ multiplex PCR, and TCRdb's table has in-frame clones only and misses some. The sample records under 300,000 clones, less than 75% being singletons. This CDR3 has 15 amino acids. Trimming shortened V by 4 bases and J by 4 bases, and 14 bases separated the two germline ends. Germline CDR1 MDHEN, CDR2 SYDVKM. The chain couples TRBV28 to TRBJ2-1; D is undetermined. The sample here was PBMCs, taken after 24 months of ibrutinib treatment. This TCR derives from a human donor with chronic lymphocytic leukemia. CDR3 residues: CASSSVTRSYNEQFF. In DNA form, the CDR3 reads TGTGCCAGCAGTTCTGTGACGAGATCTTACAATGAGCAGTTCTTC.